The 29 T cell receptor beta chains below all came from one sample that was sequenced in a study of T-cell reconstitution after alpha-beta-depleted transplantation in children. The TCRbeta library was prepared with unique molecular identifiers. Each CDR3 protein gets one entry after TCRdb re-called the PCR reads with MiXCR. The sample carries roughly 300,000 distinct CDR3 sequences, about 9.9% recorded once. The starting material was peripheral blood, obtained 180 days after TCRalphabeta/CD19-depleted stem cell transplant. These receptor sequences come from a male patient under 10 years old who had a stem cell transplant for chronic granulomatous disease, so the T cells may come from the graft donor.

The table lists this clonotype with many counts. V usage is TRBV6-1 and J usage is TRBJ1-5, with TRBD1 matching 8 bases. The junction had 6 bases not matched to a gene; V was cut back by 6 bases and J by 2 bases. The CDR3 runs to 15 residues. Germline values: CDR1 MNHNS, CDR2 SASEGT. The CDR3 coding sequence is TGTGCCAGCAGCGAGACAGGGGAGGGCAATCAGCCCCAGCATTTT. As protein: CASSETGEGNQPQHF.

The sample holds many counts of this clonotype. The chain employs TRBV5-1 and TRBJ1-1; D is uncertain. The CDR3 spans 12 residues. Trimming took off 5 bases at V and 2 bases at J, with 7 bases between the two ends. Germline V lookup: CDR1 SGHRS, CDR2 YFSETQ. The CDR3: CASSRDNTEAFF. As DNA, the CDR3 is TGCGCCAGCAGTCGCGACAACACTGAAGCTTTCTTT.

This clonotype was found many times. The CDR3: CSASVLNEQFF. The CDR3 region has the DNA TGCAGTGCTAGTGTTCTCAATGAGCAGTTCTTC. J is TRBJ2-1 and V is TRBV20-1, with no clear D. CDR1 and CDR2 (germline): DFQATT, SNEGSKA (reference sequence). V lost 3 bases and J 6 bases, leaving 6 bases between the germline ends. CDR3 length: 11 amino acids.

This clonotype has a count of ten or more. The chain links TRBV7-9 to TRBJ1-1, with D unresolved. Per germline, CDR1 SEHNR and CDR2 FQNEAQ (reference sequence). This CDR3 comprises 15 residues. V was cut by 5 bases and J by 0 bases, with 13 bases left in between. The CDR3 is CASSLRTGMNTEAFF. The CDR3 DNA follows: TGTGCCAGCAGCCTTCGGACGGGTATGAACACTGAAGCTTTCTTT.

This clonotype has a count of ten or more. CDR3 residues: CATSDLDGELFF. CDR3 sequence (DNA): TGTGCCACCAGTGATTTGGACGGGGAGCTGTTTTTT. This chain joins TRBV24-1 and TRBJ2-2; D unresolved. Germline CDR1 KGHDR, CDR2 SFDVKD. V lost 0 bases and J lost 7, with 2 bases in between. The CDR3 loop spans 12 amino acids.

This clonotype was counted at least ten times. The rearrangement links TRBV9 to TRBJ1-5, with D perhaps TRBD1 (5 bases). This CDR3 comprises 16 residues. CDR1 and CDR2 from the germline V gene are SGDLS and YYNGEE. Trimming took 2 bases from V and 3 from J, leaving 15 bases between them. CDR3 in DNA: TGTGCCAGCAGCGTCCCCCCGGAGACAGACAATCAGCCCCAGCATTTT. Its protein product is CASSVPPETDNQPQHF.

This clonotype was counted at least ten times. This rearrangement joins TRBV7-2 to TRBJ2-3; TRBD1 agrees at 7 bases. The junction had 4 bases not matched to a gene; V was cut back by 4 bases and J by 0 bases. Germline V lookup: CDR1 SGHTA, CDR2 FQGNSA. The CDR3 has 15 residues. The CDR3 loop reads CASSYGTASTDTQYF. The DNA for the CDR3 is TGTGCCAGCAGCTACGGGACAGCTAGCACAGATACGCAGTATTTT.

In DNA, the CDR3 is TGTGCCTGGAGTGTGCTCGAGGGCCCTTACAATGAGCAGTTCTTC. This encodes CAWSVLEGPYNEQFF. The rearrangement joins TRBV30 to TRBJ2-1, with D possibly matching TRBD2 (5 bases). Germline V gene lookup returns CDR1 GTSNPN and CDR2 SVGIG (reference sequence). The CDR3 is 15 amino acids. Deletions cut 0 bases from V and 4 bases from J, with 13 bases between. The entire variable domain, with the rest obtained from reference TRBV30 and TRBJ2-1, is as follows: SQTIHQWPATLVQPVGSPLSLECTVEGTSNPNLYWYRQAAGRGLQLLFYSVGIGQISSEVPQNLSASRPQDRQFILSSKKLLLSDSGFYLCAWSVLEGPYNEQFFGPGTRLTVL.

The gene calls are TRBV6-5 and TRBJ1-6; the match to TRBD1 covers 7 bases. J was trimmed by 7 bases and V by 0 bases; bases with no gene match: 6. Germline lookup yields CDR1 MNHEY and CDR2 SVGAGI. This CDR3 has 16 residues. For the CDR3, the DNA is TGTGCCAGCAGTTACTCCTCGGGACAGCAAAATTCACCCCTCCACTTT. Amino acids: CASSYSSGQQNSPLHF.

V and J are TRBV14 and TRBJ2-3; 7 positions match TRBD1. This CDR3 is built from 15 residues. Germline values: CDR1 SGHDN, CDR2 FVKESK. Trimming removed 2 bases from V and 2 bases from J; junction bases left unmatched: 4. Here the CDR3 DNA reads TGTGCCAGCAGCCAACGACAGGGCTACACAGATACGCAGTATTTT. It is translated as CASSQRQGYTDTQYF.

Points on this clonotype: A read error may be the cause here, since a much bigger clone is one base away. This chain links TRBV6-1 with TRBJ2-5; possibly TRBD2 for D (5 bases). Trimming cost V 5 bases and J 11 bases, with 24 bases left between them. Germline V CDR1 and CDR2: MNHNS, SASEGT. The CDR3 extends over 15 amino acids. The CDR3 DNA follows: TGTGCCAGCAGTACAACCCTCCGCCTAGCCGATGAGCAGTACTTC. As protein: CASSTTLRLADEQYF.

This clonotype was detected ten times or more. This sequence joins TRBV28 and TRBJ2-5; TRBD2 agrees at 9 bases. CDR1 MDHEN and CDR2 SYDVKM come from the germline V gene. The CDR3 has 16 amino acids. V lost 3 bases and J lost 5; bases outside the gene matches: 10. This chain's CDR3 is CASSLEIAGVRETQYF. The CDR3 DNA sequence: TGTGCCAGCAGTTTGGAGATAGCGGGAGTTCGCGAGACCCAGTACTTC.

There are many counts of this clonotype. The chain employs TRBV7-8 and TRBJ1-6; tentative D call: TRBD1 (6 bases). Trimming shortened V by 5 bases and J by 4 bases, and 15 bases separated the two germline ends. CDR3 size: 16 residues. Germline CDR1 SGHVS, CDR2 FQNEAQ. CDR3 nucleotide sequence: TGTGCCAGCAGCCACGGGGGGCGGTCGTATAATTCACCCCTCCACTTT. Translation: CASSHGGRSYNSPLHF.

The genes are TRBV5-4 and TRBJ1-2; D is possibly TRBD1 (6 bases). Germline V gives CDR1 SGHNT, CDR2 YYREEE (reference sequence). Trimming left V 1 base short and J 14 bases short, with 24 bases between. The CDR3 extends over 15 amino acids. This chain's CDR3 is CASSLYARQGSFLTF. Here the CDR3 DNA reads TGTGCCAGCAGCTTGTACGCGCGGCAGGGGTCATTCCTAACCTTC.

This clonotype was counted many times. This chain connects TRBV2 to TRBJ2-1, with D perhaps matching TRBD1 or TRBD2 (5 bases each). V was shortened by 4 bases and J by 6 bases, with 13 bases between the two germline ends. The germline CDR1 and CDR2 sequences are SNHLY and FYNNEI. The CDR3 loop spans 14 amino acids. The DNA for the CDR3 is TGTGCCAGCAGTGGGCCGGGACGCTTCAATGAGCAGTTCTTC. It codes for CASSGPGRFNEQFF.

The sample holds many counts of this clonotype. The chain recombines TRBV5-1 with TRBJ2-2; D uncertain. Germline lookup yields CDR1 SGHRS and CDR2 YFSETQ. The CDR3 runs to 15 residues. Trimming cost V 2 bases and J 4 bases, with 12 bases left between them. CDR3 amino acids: CASSFGHRGTGELFF. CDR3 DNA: TGCGCCAGCAGCTTTGGCCACCGAGGCACCGGGGAGCTGTTTTTT.

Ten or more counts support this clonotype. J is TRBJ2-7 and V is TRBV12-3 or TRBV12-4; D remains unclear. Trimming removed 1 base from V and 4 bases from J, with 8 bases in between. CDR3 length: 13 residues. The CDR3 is CASSLESQYEQYF. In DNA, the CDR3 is TGTGCCAGCAGTTTAGAAAGCCAATACGAGCAGTACTTC.

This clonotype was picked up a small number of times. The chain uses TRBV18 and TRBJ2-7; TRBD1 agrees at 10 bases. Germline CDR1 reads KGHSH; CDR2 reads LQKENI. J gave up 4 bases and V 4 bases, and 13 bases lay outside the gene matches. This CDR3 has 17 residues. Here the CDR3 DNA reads TGTGCCAGCTCACGAGGGACAGGGGATGTGGGAGGATACGAGCAGTACTTC. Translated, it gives CASSRGTGDVGGYEQYF.

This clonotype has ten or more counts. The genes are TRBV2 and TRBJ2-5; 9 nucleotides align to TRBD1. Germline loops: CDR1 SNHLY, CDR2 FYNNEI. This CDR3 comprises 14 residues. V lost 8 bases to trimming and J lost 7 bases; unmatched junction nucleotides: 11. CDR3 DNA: TGTGCCAGCGGGGACAGGGCAAAGGATTTGACCCAGTACTTC. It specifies CASGDRAKDLTQYF.

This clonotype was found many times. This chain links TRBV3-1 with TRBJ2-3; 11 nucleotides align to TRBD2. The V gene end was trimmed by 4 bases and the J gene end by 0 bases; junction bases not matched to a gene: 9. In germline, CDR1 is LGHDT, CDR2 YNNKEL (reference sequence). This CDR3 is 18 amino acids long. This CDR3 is CASSPVLAGGPSTDTQYF. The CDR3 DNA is TGTGCCAGCAGCCCGGTCCTAGCGGGGGGACCTAGCACAGATACGCAGTATTTT.

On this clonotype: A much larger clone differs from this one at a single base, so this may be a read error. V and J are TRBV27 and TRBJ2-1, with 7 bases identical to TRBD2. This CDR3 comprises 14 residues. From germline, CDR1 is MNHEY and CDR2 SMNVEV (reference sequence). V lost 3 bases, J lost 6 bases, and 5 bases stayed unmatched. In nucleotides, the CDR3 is TGTGCCAGCAGTTTCAAGCGGGATGGCAATGAGCAGTTCTTC. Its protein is CASSFKRDGNEQFF.

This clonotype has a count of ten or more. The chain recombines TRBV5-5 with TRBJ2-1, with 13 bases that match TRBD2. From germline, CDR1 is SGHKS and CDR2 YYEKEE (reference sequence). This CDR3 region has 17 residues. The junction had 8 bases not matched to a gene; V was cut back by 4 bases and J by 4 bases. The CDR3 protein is CASSRTLLAGGYNEQFF. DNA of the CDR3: TGTGCCAGCAGCCGAACCCTACTAGCGGGAGGGTACAATGAGCAGTTCTTC.

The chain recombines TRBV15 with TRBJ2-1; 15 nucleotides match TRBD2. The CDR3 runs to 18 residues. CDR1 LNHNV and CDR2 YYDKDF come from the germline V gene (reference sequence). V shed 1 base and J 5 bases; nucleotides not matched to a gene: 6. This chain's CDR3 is CATSRGRTSGRVDNEQFF. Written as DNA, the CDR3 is TGTGCCACCAGCAGAGGTCGGACTAGCGGGAGGGTAGACAATGAGCAGTTCTTC.

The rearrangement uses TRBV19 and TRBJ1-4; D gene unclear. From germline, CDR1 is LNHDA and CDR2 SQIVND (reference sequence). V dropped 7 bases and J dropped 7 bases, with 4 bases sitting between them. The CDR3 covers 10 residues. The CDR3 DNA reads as TGTGCCAGTAACCCTGAAAAACTGTTTTTT. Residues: CASNPEKLFF.

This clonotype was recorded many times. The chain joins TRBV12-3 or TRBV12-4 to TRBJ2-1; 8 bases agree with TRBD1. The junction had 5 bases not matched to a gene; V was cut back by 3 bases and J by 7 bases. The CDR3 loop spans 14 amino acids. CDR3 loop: CASSLSRQGNEQFF. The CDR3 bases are TGTGCCAGCAGTTTGTCCCGACAGGGGAATGAGCAGTTCTTC.

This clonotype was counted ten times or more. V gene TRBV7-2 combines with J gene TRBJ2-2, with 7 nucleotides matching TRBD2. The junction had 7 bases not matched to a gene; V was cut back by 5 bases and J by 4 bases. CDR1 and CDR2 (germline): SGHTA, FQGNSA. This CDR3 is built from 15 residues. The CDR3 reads CASSPRGTTTGELFF. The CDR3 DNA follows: TGTGCCAGCAGCCCTCGGGGGACTACCACCGGGGAGCTGTTTTTT.

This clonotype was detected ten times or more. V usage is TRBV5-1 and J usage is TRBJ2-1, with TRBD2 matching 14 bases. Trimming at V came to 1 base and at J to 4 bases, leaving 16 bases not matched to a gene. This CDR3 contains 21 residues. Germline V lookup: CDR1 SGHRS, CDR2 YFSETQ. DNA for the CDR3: TGCGCCAGCAGCTTGCCAGGACTAGCGGGGGGAACCTTACTTTTTTACAATGAGCAGTTCTTC. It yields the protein CASSLPGLAGGTLLFYNEQFF.

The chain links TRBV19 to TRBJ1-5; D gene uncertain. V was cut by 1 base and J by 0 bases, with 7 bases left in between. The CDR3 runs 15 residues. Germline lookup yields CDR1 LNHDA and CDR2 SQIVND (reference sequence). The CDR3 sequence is CASSIGRTSNQPQHF. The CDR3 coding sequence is TGTGCCAGTAGTATAGGGCGAACTAGCAATCAGCCCCAGCATTTT.

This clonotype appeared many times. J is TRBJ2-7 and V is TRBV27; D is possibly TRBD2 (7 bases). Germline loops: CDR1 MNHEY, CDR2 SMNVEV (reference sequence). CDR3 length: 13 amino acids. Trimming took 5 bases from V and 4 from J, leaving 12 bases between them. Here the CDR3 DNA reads TGTGCCAGCAGTGGGAGGGGGATTTACGAGCAGTACTTC. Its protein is CASSGRGIYEQYF.